The next 9 T cell receptor beta chains were all read from a single sample in a study of molecular identifiers for immune sequencing clone quantification. TCRdb passed the PCR reads through MiXCR, listing each CDR3 protein once. The table has fewer than 350,000 distinct CDR3 sequences, 20% to 25% seen once. The sample was naive CD8+ T cells from blood, with Jurkat cell RNA spiked in. Subset of the sample: FACS-sorted CD8+CD4-CCR7+CD45RA+ naive T cells. These receptor sequences come from a human donor in good health. Some libraries in this study had Jurkat cell RNA spiked in.

This clonotype was seen many times. The chain carries TRBV23-1 and TRBJ2-2; TRBD2 agrees at 8 bases. TRBV23-1 is annotated as an ORF whose role is uncertain. The CDR3 is 14 amino acids. The J segment lost 5 bases and the V segment lost 8 bases, leaving 7 bases of the junction unmatched. CDR3 sequence (DNA): TGCGCCAGCCTCCGGGGGGGAGAGACCGGGGAGCTGTTTTTT. Protein sequence: CASLRGGETGELFF.

Points on this clonotype: Just one base apart from a much larger clone, this may be a read error. A read error is likely, as this CDR3 ends without the conserved phenylalanine or tryptophan. CDR3: CASSEAGETQYL. The CDR3 DNA reads as TGTGCCAGCAGTGAGGCTGGAGAGACCCAGTACCTC. This rearrangement joins TRBV6-5 to TRBJ2-5; no clear D. The CDR3 has 12 residues. The germline V gene encodes CDR1 MNHEY and CDR2 SVGAGI. V lost 5 bases and J lost 4, with 8 bases in between.

This clonotype was counted at least ten times. Here the CDR3 DNA reads TGCGCCAGCAGTGAGTCGAGGACGCGGGCTTTCTTT. Residues: CASSESRTRAFF. The chain joins TRBV10-2 to TRBJ1-1; no reliable D call. CDR1 and CDR2 from the germline V gene are WSHSY and SAAADI. V lost 0 bases and J lost 11, with 10 bases in between. CDR3 length: 12 amino acids.

This clonotype has a count of ten or more. CDR3 nucleotide sequence: TGTGCCAGCAGCTTGTCTCCGGGGAGCGGGGATGAGCAGTTCTTC. It specifies CASSLSPGSGDEQFF. V and J are TRBV7-9 and TRBJ2-1; 7 nucleotides align to TRBD2. Germline lookup yields CDR1 SEHNR and CDR2 FQNEAQ (reference sequence). With 3 bases clipped from V and 8 bases from J, the junction kept 10 bases outside the gene matches. This CDR3 spans 15 amino acids.

This clonotype was observed a handful of times. The chain combines TRBV20-1 with TRBJ2-7; TRBD2 aligns across 9 bases. From germline, CDR1 is DFQATT and CDR2 SNEGSKA (reference sequence). This CDR3 comprises 12 residues. Germline trimming cut 6 bases from V and 4 bases from J; bases unmatched to any gene: 4. CDR3 DNA sequence: TGCAGTGCCATACTAGCGGGTTACGAGCAGTACTTC. This translates into CSAILAGYEQYF.

This clonotype was recorded once. A much larger clone differs from this one at a single base, so this may be a read error. The rearrangement uses TRBV19 and TRBJ2-3; 10 nucleotides line up with TRBD2. Germline V gives CDR1 LNHDA, CDR2 SQIVND (reference sequence). The length of the CDR3 is 15 residues. CDR3 DNA: TGTGCCGGTAGGGGGGCTAGCGGGAGTATGAATACGCAGTATTTT. Encoded protein: CAGRGASGSMNTQYF.

The rearrangement uses TRBV2 and TRBJ2-1, with no clear D. Trimming removed 1 base at V and 9 bases at J, with 4 bases between. CDR1 and CDR2 from the germline V gene are SNHLY and FYNNEI. The CDR3 contains 11 residues. The DNA for the CDR3 is TGTGCCAGCAGTGAAGTCCTTGAGCAGTTCTTC. Translation gives CASSEVLEQFF.

The rearrangement uses TRBV29-1 and TRBJ1-2; 7 nucleotides agree with TRBD1. The CDR3 contains 12 residues. In germline, CDR1 is SQVTM, CDR2 ANQGSEA. The V and J ends lost 6 bases and 3 bases, in that order; junction bases with no gene match: 4. This CDR3 reads CSVRGTDYGYTF. The CDR3 DNA reads as TGCAGCGTGAGGGGGACAGACTATGGCTACACCTTC.

With respect to this clonotype: A single base separates this from a much larger clone, so it may be a read error. The chain couples TRBV30 to TRBJ1-1; D is unresolved. CDR3 length: 12 residues. Germline CDR1 GTSNPN, CDR2 SVGIG (reference sequence). CDR3 sequence reads: CTWSVRPTEAFF. CDR3 in DNA: TGTACCTGGAGTGTAAGGCCGACGGAAGCTTTCTTT.